The T cell receptor (beta chain) described here comes from a study of cytomegalovirus exposure and HLA in healthy donors. Amplification used 60 Vbeta primers and 13 Jbeta primers. Original processing notes: Later, an analysis found roughly 80 million unique TCR beta chains, and about 9.9 million of these were shared. The assay was immunoSEQ multiplex PCR, and TCRdb's table has in-frame clones only and misses some. V and J calls and clone size are those listed in that table; D and trimming were worked out from the DNA. In the table there are some 150,000 clones, 77% of which are singletons. As concerns this clone: Its antigen is not identified.

Study-level findings and limits: DRB1 showed the most TCR associations and HLA-C the fewest in a later analysis, as rates varied by HLA locus.

The CDR3 covers 15 residues. Trimming cost V 5 bases and J 3 bases; bases outside gene matches: 5. Germline CDR1 and CDR2: SGDLS and YYNGEE. The sample taken for sequencing was PBMCs. The rearrangement joins TRBV9 to TRBJ2-2, with TRBD1 matching 9 bases. This TCR was sampled from a male donor in good health and CMV-seronegative. The CDR3 sequence is CASRYDRGYTGELFF. The CDR3 nucleotides read TGTGCCAGCAGATACGACAGGGGGTACACCGGGGAGCTGTTTTTT.